A single sample gave rise to the 3 T cell receptor beta chains below, sequenced in a study of Graves' ophthalmopathy and Graves' hyperthyroidism. As the template, RNA transcripts were used to amplify TCR beta CDR3 regions. First-round RT-PCR employed HTBI primers, with a second-round multiplex PCR after it. TCRdb re-called the multiplex PCR reads through MiXCR, storing one row per CDR3 protein. The sample consists of about 210,000 distinct CDR3 sequences, less than 30% of them appearing once. What was sequenced was peripheral blood. All receptors come from a man aged 50-60 years with Graves' ophthalmopathy.

This clonotype was seen many times. This sequence joins TRBV6-6 and TRBJ1-5, with D perhaps TRBD1 (6 bases). This CDR3 comprises 16 residues. Germline lookup yields CDR1 MNHNY and CDR2 SVGAGI (reference sequence). V lost 6 bases and J 4 bases, leaving 19 bases between the germline ends. The CDR3 DNA sequence: TGTGCCAGCAGCATAAGCCGGGACACTCCAAATCAGCCCCAGCATTTT. Residues: CASSISRDTPNQPQHF.

This clonotype was recorded at least ten times. The chain uses TRBV29-1 and TRBJ2-5; TRBD1 aligns across 7 bases. This CDR3 contains 16 residues. Per germline, CDR1 SQVTM and CDR2 ANQGSEA. The J segment lost 5 bases and the V segment lost 4 bases, leaving 16 bases of the junction unmatched. The chain's CDR3 is CSVVPRRQGLWETQYF. The CDR3 DNA is TGCAGCGTTGTTCCCCGCAGACAGGGCCTCTGGGAGACCCAGTACTTC.

This clonotype was observed a few times. The J gene is TRBJ1-2, the V gene TRBV11-2; D uncertain. V was pared by 3 bases and J by 4 bases, with 12 bases between. The CDR3 is 14 residues long. The germline CDR1 and CDR2 sequences are SGHAT and FQNNGV. DNA of the CDR3: TGTGCCAGCAGCTTTTCAGGTTTCGCCTATGGCTACACCTTC. This codes for CASSFSGFAYGYTF.